The rows below give T cell receptor beta chains drawn from one sample of a study of beta chain features in type 1 diabetes. The data were produced by immunoSEQ multiplex PCR, yet TCRdb's version contains in-frame clones alone and is incomplete. This sample has tens of thousands of clones; about half occur once, and the top ten carry less than 2.5%. Source material: Tregs from blood. The origin of the receptors is a woman aged 18-29 years in good health. CDR3s include the opening cysteine and the closing phenylalanine or tryptophan. The order of the fields is J gene, clone size, D gene, V gene, CDR3 length, CDR3 protein, CDR3 DNA. D genes are given only for firm matches. A row's size may be missing; if present it is once, few, many or a size class.

>TRBJ1-4|.|.|TRBV11-2|16
CASSLTGGLWGEKLFF
TGTGCCAGCAGCCTGACAGGCGGCCTGTGGGGTGAAAAACTGTTTTTT
>TRBJ1-2|few|.|TRBV30|15
CAWSVQLGGRNGYTF
TGTGCCTGGAGTGTACAATTAGGGGGTCGGAATGGCTACACCTTC
>TRBJ2-7|.|TRBD2|TRBV5-1|13
CASSSGRDYEQYF
TGCGCCAGCAGTAGCGGGAGAGACTACGAGCAGTACTTC
>TRBJ2-5|once|.|TRBV15|13
CATSSWTREPLYF
TGTGCCACCAGCAGCTGGACCAGGGAACCGTTATACTTC
>TRBJ2-1|.|.|TRBV30|14
CAFQAASLSNEQFF
TGTGCCTTTCAGGCGGCTAGCCTAAGCAATGAGCAGTTCTTC
>TRBJ2-6|.|.|TRBV9|13
CASSSLMANVLTF
TGTGCCAGCAGCTCCCTAATGGCCAACGTCCTGACTTTC
>TRBJ1-1|few|TRBD1|TRBV19|13
CASRLTGFTEAFF
TGTGCCAGTAGACTGACAGGGTTCACTGAAGCTTTCTTT
>TRBJ2-7|.|.|TRBV28|12
CASRLQGFEQYF
TGTGCCAGCAGATTACAGGGTTTCGAGCAGTACTTC
>TRBJ2-7|.|TRBD2|TRBV6-5|15
CASRASSGRAVEQYF
TGTGCCAGCAGAGCCTCTAGCGGGAGGGCGGTGGAGCAGTACTTC
>TRBJ2-3|.|TRBD2|TRBV5-1|18
CASSPGGGARSSTDTQYF
TGCGCCAGCAGCCCTGGCGGGGGTGCGCGAAGTAGCACAGATACGCAGTATTTT
>TRBJ2-7|.|.|TRBV28|12
CASSSGAYEQYF
TGTGCCAGCAGTTCGGGGGCCTACGAGCAGTACTTC
>TRBJ1-5|.|.|TRBV6-1|18
CASSESGWAGYSNQPQHF
TGTGCCAGCAGTGAAAGTGGGTGGGCAGGATATAGCAATCAGCCCCAGCATTTT
>TRBJ2-5|few|.|TRBV27|13
CASSLGRAGTQYF
TGTGCCAGCAGTTTAGGCAGGGCTGGGACCCAGTACTTC
>TRBJ2-5|.|.|TRBV7-9|14
CASSLGSAGETQYF
TGTGCCAGCAGCTTAGGGTCGGCGGGAGAGACCCAGTACTTC
>TRBJ2-5|.|.|TRBV7-2|15
CASSLVLRLAETQYF
TGTGCCAGCAGCTTAGTACTCCGGTTAGCAGAGACCCAGTACTTC
>TRBJ1-3|.|.|TRBV5-5|15
CASSLSPTAGNTIYF
TGTGCCAGCAGCTTATCCCCGACAGCAGGAAACACCATATATTTT
>TRBJ2-1|.|.|TRBV6-5|14
CASTQDFPYNEQFF
TGTGCCAGCACTCAGGACTTCCCCTACAATGAGCAGTTCTTC
>TRBJ2-3|.|.|TRBV5-4|15
CASSSNRAHGYTQYF
TGTGCCAGCAGCTCAAACAGGGCCCATGGATATACGCAGTATTTT
>TRBJ1-3|.|TRBD1|TRBV27|15
CASGRQGSSGNTIYF
TGTGCCAGCGGTCGACAGGGATCCTCTGGAAACACCATATATTTT
>TRBJ2-7|.|TRBD2|TRBV29-1|11
CSATSAGEQYF
TGCAGCGCTACTAGCGCGGGGGAGCAGTACTTC
>TRBJ2-3|.|.|TRBV5-1|14
CASSLGFSRDTQYF
TGCGCCAGCAGCTTGGGGTTTTCGCGGGATACGCAGTATTTT
>TRBJ2-3|.|TRBD2|TRBV29-1|13
CSVDRDYTDTQYF
TGCAGCGTTGATCGGGACTACACAGATACGCAGTATTTT
>TRBJ2-3|once|.|TRBV5-1|15
CASSLSRQWTDTQYF
TGCGCCAGCAGCTTGTCGAGACAGTGGACAGATACGCAGTATTTT
>TRBJ2-2|once|TRBD1|TRBV5-1|17
CASSVQGGLYNTGELFF
TGCGCCAGCAGCGTACAGGGGGGCCTTTACAACACCGGGGAGCTGTTTTTT
>TRBJ1-2|few|.|TRBV6-5|15
CASRTGDTSNYGYTF
TGTGCCAGCAGGACGGGAGACACCTCTAACTATGGCTACACCTTC
>TRBJ2-1|once|.|TRBV6-4|14
CASSDTVNRNEQFF
TGTGCCAGCAGTGACACAGTGAACCGCAATGAGCAGTTCTTC
>TRBJ2-7|few|TRBD1|TRBV6-6|15
CATKEPGQGIYEQYF
TGTGCCACCAAAGAACCGGGACAGGGGATCTACGAGCAGTACTTC
>TRBJ1-1|few|.|TRBV7-3|13
CASSLERGTQAFF
TGTGCCAGCAGCTTAGAGAGGGGGACCCAAGCTTTCTTT
>TRBJ1-3|few|.|TRBV28|16
CASRTTGQNSGNTIYF
TGTGCCAGCAGGACGACAGGACAAAACTCTGGAAACACCATATATTTT
>TRBJ1-5|.|.|TRBV15|13
CATSRDFNQPQHF
TGTGCCACCAGCAGGGACTTTAATCAGCCCCAGCATTTT
>TRBJ1-2|few|TRBD1|TRBV27|16
CASQDRGLGSRNGYTF
TGTGCCAGCCAAGACAGGGGGCTCGGGTCTCGAAATGGCTACACCTTC
>TRBJ2-3|.|.|TRBV27|13
CASSSISTDTQYF
TGTGCCAGCAGTTCAATTAGCACAGATACGCAGTATTTT
>TRBJ2-3|few|TRBD2|TRBV7-8|15
CASSTRSGGRNTQYF
TGTGCCAGCAGCACCCGAAGCGGGGGCAGGAATACGCAGTATTTT
>TRBJ1-3|.|.|TRBV9|13
CASSVGSGNTIYF
TGTGCCAGCAGCGTAGGGAGTGGAAACACCATATATTTT
>TRBJ2-1|.|TRBD2|TRBV7-6|15
CASSVLAGEGSEQFF
TGTGCCAGTTCGGTTTTAGCGGGAGAGGGAAGTGAGCAGTTCTTC
>TRBJ2-1|.|TRBD2|TRBV29-1|15
CSVEGRLAGGGEQFF
TGCAGCGTTGAGGGGAGACTAGCGGGAGGTGGTGAGCAGTTCTTC
>TRBJ2-5|few|.|TRBV2|14
CASSAQGGEETQYF
TGTGCCAGCAGTGCCCAGGGTGGGGAAGAGACCCAGTACTTC
>TRBJ1-2|.|.|TRBV6-5|12
CASSGDNYGYTF
TGTGCCAGCAGCGGGGATAACTATGGCTACACCTTC
>TRBJ2-1|.|.|TRBV28|14
CASRGQDSYNEQFF
TGTGCCAGCAGGGGGCAGGACTCCTACAATGAGCAGTTCTTC
>TRBJ2-3|.|TRBD2|TRBV7-2|16
CASSSPSGRGSDTQYF
TGTGCCAGCAGCTCCCCTAGCGGGAGAGGGTCAGATACGCAGTATTTT
>TRBJ2-7|.|.|TRBV28|14
CASSLNSVSYEQYF
TGTGCCAGCAGTTTAAACAGTGTTTCCTACGAGCAGTACTTC